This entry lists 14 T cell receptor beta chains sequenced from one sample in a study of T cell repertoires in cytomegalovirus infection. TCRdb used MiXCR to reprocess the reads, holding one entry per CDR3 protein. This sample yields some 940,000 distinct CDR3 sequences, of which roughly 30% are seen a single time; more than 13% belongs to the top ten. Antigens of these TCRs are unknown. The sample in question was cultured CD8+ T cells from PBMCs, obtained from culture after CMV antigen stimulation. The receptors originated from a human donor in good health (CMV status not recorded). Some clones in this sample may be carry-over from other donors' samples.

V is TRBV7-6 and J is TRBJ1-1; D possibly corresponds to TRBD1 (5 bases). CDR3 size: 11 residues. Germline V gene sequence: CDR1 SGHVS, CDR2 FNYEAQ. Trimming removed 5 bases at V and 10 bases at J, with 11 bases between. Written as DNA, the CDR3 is TGTGCCAGCAGCCGGAATGGGGCAGCTTTCTTT. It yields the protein CASSRNGAAFF.

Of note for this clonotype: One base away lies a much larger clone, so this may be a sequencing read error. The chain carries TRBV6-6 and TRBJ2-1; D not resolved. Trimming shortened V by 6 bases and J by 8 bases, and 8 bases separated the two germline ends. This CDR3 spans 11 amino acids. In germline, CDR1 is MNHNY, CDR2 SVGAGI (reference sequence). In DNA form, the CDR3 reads TGTGCCAGCAGCCCAGACGATGAGCAGTTCTTC. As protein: CASSPDDEQFF.

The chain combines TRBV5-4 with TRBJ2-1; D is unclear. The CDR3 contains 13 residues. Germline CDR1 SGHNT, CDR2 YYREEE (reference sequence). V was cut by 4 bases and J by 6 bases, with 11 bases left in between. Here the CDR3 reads CASSPHPTNEQFF. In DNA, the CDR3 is TGTGCCAGCAGCCCTCACCCCACCAATGAGCAGTTCTTC.

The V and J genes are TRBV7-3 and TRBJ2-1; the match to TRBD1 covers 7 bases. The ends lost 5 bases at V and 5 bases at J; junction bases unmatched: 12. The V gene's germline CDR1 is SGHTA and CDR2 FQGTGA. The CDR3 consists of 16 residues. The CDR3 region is CASSPGKGASHNEQFF. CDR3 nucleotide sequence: TGTGCCAGCAGCCCAGGGAAGGGGGCGTCTCACAATGAGCAGTTCTTC.

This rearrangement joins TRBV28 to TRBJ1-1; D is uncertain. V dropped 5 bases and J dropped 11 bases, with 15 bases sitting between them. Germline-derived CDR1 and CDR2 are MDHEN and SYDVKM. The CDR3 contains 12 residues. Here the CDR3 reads CASSPGPRGAFF. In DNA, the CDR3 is TGTGCCAGCAGTCCCGGCCCTCGAGGGGCTTTCTTT.

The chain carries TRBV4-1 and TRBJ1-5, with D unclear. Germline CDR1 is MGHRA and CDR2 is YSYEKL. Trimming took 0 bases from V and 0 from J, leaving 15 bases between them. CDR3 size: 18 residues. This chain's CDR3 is CASSQDSTVPYSNQPQHF. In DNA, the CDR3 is TGCGCCAGCAGCCAAGATTCAACAGTACCATATAGCAATCAGCCCCAGCATTTT.

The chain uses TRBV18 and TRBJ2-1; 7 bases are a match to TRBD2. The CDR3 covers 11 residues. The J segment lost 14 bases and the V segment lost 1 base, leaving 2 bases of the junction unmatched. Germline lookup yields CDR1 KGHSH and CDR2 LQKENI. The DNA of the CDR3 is TGTGCCAGCTCACCACTCGGGGGGAAGTTCTTC. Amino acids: CASSPLGGKFF. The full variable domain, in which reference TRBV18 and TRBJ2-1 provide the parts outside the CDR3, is NAGVMQNPRHLVRRRGQEARLRCSPMKGHSHVYWYRQLPEEGLKFMVYLQKENIIDESGMPKERFSAEFPKEGPSILRIQQVVRGDSAAYFCASSPLGGKFFGPGTRLTVL.

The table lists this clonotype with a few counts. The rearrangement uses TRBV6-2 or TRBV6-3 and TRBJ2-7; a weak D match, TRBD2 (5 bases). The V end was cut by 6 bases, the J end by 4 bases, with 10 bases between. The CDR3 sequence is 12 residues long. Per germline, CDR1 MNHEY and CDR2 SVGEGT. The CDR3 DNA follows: TGTGCCAGCAGGAACGAGGGTTACGAGCAGTACGTC. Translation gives CASRNEGYEQYV.

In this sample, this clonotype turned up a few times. CDR3 coding DNA: TGCAGTGCCCACCGGGAGAATATATGGAACTATGGCTACACCTTC. It yields the protein CSAHRENIWNYGYTF. This chain uses TRBV20-1 with TRBJ1-2; D not certain. Germline lookup yields CDR1 DFQATT and CDR2 SNEGSKA (reference sequence). The CDR3 runs to 15 residues. The germline V and J ends were trimmed by 6 bases and 2 bases, with 19 bases remaining between them.

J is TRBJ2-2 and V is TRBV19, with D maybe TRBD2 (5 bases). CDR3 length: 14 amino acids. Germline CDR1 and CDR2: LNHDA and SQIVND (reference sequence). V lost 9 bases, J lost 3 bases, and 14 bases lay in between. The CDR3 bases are TGTGCCAGCTGGCGGGCGGGTGACACCGGGGAGCTGTTTTTT. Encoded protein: CASWRAGDTGELFF.

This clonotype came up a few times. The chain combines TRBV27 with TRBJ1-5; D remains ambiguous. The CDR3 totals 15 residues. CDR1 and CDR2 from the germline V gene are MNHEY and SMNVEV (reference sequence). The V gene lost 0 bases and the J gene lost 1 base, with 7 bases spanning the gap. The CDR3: CASSLSSKSNQPQHF. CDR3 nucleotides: TGTGCCAGCAGTTTATCAAGTAAAAGCAATCAGCCCCAGCATTTT.

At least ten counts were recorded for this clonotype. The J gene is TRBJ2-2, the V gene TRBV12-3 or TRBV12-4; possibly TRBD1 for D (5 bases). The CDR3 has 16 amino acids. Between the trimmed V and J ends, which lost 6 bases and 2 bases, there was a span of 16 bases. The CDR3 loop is CASSPHQGLNTGELFF. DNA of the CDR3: TGTGCCAGCAGCCCCCACCAGGGCTTAAACACCGGGGAGCTGTTTTTT.

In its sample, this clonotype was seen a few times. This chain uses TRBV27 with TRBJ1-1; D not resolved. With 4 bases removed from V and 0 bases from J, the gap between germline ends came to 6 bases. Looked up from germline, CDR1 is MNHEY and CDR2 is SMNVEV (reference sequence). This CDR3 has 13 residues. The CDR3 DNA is TGTGCCAGCAGTTGGCTGATGAACACTGAAGCTTTCTTT. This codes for CASSWLMNTEAFF.

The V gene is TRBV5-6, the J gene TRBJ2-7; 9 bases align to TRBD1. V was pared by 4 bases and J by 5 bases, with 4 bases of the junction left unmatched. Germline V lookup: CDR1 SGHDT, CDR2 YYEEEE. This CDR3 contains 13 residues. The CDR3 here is CASSRDRVNEQYV. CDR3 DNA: TGTGCCAGCAGCCGGGACAGGGTCAACGAGCAGTACGTC.